The subject of this entry is one TCR beta chain. Only in-frame clones appear in the TCRdb table, and some are missing; sequencing was by immunoSEQ multiplex PCR. The sample holds about 78,000 clones, 90% to 96% seen once. This sample is part of a study of cytomegalovirus exposure and HLA in healthy donors. The donors were part of the validation cohort of roughly 110 subjects. That cohort was separate from the first cohort, which comprised under 750 subjects. The length of the CDR3 is 15 residues. J was trimmed by 2 bases and V by 3 bases; bases with no gene match: 3. Germline loops: CDR1 MDHEN, CDR2 SYDVKM.

This sequence originates from a young man in good health and CMV-seropositive. Material: PBMCs. The V and J genes are TRBV28 and TRBJ2-7; 11 nucleotides agree with TRBD2. The CDR3 here is CASSFRLAGTYEQYF. Written as DNA, the CDR3 is TGTGCCAGCAGTTTCCGACTAGCGGGAACCTACGAGCAGTACTTC.